The 17 T cell receptor beta chains below all came from one sample that was sequenced in a study of CD8+CD57+ T cells in acquired aplastic anemia. TCR beta VDJ and CDR3 were profiled, and genomic DNA was the template. TCRdb analysed the reads with MiXCR anew, one entry per CDR3 protein. Of around 140,000 distinct CDR3 sequences in the sample, roughly 40% were seen once. The sample was sorted CD4+, CD8+, or CD8+CD57+ T cells (not recorded which) from PBMCs. The source is a human donor in good health, serving as a control.

This clonotype has just a few counts. This may be a read error, as it is one base from a much larger clone. It is likely a read error, because the conserved phenylalanine at the end of the CDR3 is missing. J is TRBJ1-1 and V is TRBV12-3 or TRBV12-4; TRBD1 matches at 7 bases. This CDR3 is built from 14 residues. The V gene end was trimmed by 1 base and the J gene end by 3 bases; junction bases not matched to a gene: 2. CDR3 DNA sequence: TGTGCCAGCAGTTTAGATGGACAGGACACTGAAGCTTTCCTT. Protein sequence: CASSLDGQDTEAFL.

As regards this clonotype: One base away lies a much larger clone, so this may be a sequencing read error. The V gene is TRBV5-4, the J gene TRBJ2-5; D unclear. V shed 0 bases and J shed 1 base, with 7 bases lying between them. The germline gives CDR1 SGHNT, CDR2 YYREEE (reference sequence). The CDR3 length is 14 residues. CDR3 amino acids: CASSLGRAQETQYF. As DNA, the CDR3 is TGTGCCAGCAGCTTGGGAAGGGCCCAAGAGACCCAGTACTTC. Supplemented by reference TRBV5-4 and TRBJ2-5, the full variable domain reads ETGVTQSPTHLIKTRGQQVTLRCSSQSGHNTVSWYQQALGQGPQFIFQYYREEENGRGNFPPRFSGLQFPNYSSELNVNALELDDSALYLCASSLGRAQETQYFGPGTRLLVL.

Concerning this clonotype: A junction boundary mismatches the germline segment, possibly from a read error. V is TRBV11-2 and J is TRBJ2-1; D gene ambiguous. The CDR3 runs 15 residues. Per the germline V gene, CDR1 is SGHAT and CDR2 is FQNNGV. CDR3: CASSLDGVTTDEQSF. The CDR3 nucleotides read TGTGCCAGCAGCTTAGATGGAGTTACAACGGATGAGCAGTCCTTC.

Worth noting for this clonotype: Germline is not matched at one junction end, which may reflect a read error. This sequence joins TRBV10-3 and TRBJ1-1; possibly TRBD1 for D (5 bases). The CDR3 is 14 residues long. Germline V lookup: CDR1 ENHRY, CDR2 SYGVKD. CDR3 nucleotide sequence: TGTGCCATCAGGCAGGGACTCCCGAACACTGAAGCCTTCTTT. Translated, it gives CAIRQGLPNTEAFF.

This clonotype has a count of ten or more. The chain uses TRBV5-1 and TRBJ2-2; the match to TRBD2 covers 7 bases. This CDR3 spans 17 amino acids. CDR1 is SGHRS, CDR2 YFSETQ, per germline. With 4 bases clipped from V and 4 bases from J, the junction kept 13 bases outside the gene matches. The CDR3 is CASSHNTAGTTTGELFF. The CDR3 region has the DNA TGCGCCAGCAGCCATAATACAGCGGGGACCACCACCGGGGAGCTGTTTTTT.

The sample holds many counts of this clonotype. V usage is TRBV12-3 or TRBV12-4 and J usage is TRBJ1-1, with TRBD1 identical over 7 bases. The CDR3 contains 14 residues. The junction had 5 bases not matched to a gene; V was cut back by 6 bases and J by 1 base. CDR3 DNA: TGTGCCAGCAGCAGTAGGGGGCCGAACACTGAAGCTTTCTTT. Protein product: CASSSRGPNTEAFF.

A remark on this clonotype: At one boundary the junction diverges from the germline segment, which might be a read error. The chain couples TRBV29-1 to TRBJ2-1; D remains unclear. The CDR3 sequence is 11 residues long. CDR1 is SQVTM, CDR2 ANQGSEA, per germline. Here the CDR3 DNA reads TGCAGCGGTGGGATCGGCAATGAGCAGCTCTTC. Amino acid sequence: CSGGIGNEQLF.

V is TRBV7-9 and J is TRBJ1-2, with 10 nucleotides matching TRBD1. CDR1 and CDR2 from the germline V gene are SEHNR and FQNEAQ (reference sequence). Germline trimming cut 3 bases from V and 7 bases from J; bases unmatched to any gene: 8. The length of the CDR3 is 15 residues. CDR3 sequence: CASSLGQGSFCGYTF. The CDR3 bases are TGTGCCAGCAGCTTGGGACAGGGGTCCTTTTGTGGCTACACCTTC. Full variable domain (rest looked up from reference TRBV7-9 and TRBJ1-2): DTGVSQNPRHKITKRGQNVTFRCDPISEHNRLYWYRQTLGQGPEFLTYFQNEAQLEKSRLLSDRFSAERPKGSFSTLEIQRTEQGDSAMYLCASSLGQGSFCGYTFGSGTRLTVV.

V gene TRBV5-1 combines with J gene TRBJ1-1; 10 bases are shared with TRBD1. The CDR3 runs 17 residues. Germline V gene data show CDR1 as SGHRS and CDR2 as YFSETQ. Losses at the gene ends were 2 bases for V and 1 base for J; bases not matched to a gene: 8. CDR3 sequence: CASSLGDRGLGNTEAFF. Here the CDR3 DNA reads TGCGCCAGCAGCTTAGGTGACAGGGGGCTAGGGAACACTGAAGCTTTCTTT.

Ten or more counts support this clonotype. The rearrangement joins TRBV6-6 to TRBJ2-7, with 9 bases identical to TRBD1. CDR3 length: 13 residues. Germline values: CDR1 MNHNY, CDR2 SVGAGI (reference sequence). Trimming took 4 bases from V and 7 from J; bases not matched to a gene: 5. Here the CDR3 DNA reads TGTGCCAGCAGTTCCGGACAGGGGAGAGAGCAGTACTTC. Its translation: CASSSGQGREQYF.

This clonotype was seen more than once but under ten times. The gene calls are TRBV7-2 and TRBJ2-2; D is unresolved. CDR1 and CDR2 from the germline V gene are SGHTA and FQGNSA. V was cut by 1 base and J by 5 bases, with 5 bases left in between. The CDR3 has 13 amino acids. CDR3 sequence: CASSLVRTGELFF. The CDR3 region has the DNA TGTGCCAGCAGCTTAGTTAGGACCGGGGAGCTGTTTTTT.

In the case of this clonotype: A much larger clone lies one base from this, so it may be a read error. V and J are TRBV2 and TRBJ2-1; maybe TRBD1 (5 bases). The germline gives CDR1 SNHLY, CDR2 FYNNEI. The CDR3 has 13 residues. Deletions cut 7 bases from V and 6 bases from J, with 13 bases between. DNA of the CDR3: TGTGCCAGCACGTCCAGGGTCCTCAATGAGCAGTTCTTC. Translation: CASTSRVLNEQFF.

The chain is built from TRBV12-5 and TRBJ2-2; the match to TRBD2 covers 9 bases. The CDR3 spans 18 residues. V was pared by 2 bases and J by 2 bases, with 9 bases of the junction left unmatched. The germline CDR1 and CDR2 sequences are LGHNT and FRNRAP. The chain's CDR3 is CASGLLIRLADNTGELFF. Written as DNA, the CDR3 is TGTGCTAGTGGTTTGCTTATCAGACTAGCGGACAACACCGGGGAGCTGTTTTTT.

This clonotype has at least ten counts. The chain employs TRBV12-3 or TRBV12-4 and TRBJ2-5; maybe TRBD2 (6 bases). V was pared by 5 bases and J by 9 bases, with 19 bases between. The CDR3 has 14 amino acids. CDR3 amino acids: CASSNRDRRGSQYF. The CDR3 DNA reads as TGTGCCAGCAGTAACCGGGACCGCCGGGGGTCCCAGTACTTC.

The chain joins TRBV5-1 to TRBJ2-2, with D perhaps TRBD2 (7 bases). This CDR3 is built from 15 residues. From germline, CDR1 is SGHRS and CDR2 YFSETQ. Trimming removed 3 bases at V and 3 bases at J, with 12 bases between. CDR3 amino acids: CASSSEGGHTGELFF. CDR3 coding DNA: TGCGCCAGCAGCTCTGAGGGGGGGCACACCGGGGAGCTGTTTTTT.

This clonotype was detected once. The chain has TRBV11-3 and TRBJ1-4; D might be TRBD1 (5 bases). This CDR3 region has 15 residues. Germline V lookup: CDR1 SGHNT, CDR2 YENEEA. V was shortened by 0 bases and J by 7 bases, with 12 bases between the two germline ends. CDR3 nucleotides: TGTGCCAGCAGCTTAGAGCGGGGGTCGACTGAAAAACTGTTTTTT. As protein: CASSLERGSTEKLFF.

This clonotype was recorded many times. The chain combines TRBV19 with TRBJ2-4; D is undetermined. V was cut by 6 bases and J by 1 base, with 13 bases left in between. This CDR3 region has 15 residues. Looked up from germline, CDR1 is LNHDA and CDR2 is SQIVND (reference sequence). The CDR3 DNA follows: TGTGCCAGTAGCCCCGGGCCAGGCGCCAAAAACATTCAGTACTTC. This codes for CASSPGPGAKNIQYF. Filled out from reference TRBV19 and TRBJ2-4, the complete variable domain reads DGGITQSPKYLFRKEGQNVTLSCEQNLNHDAMYWYRQDPGQGLRLIYYSQIVNDFQKGDIAEGYSVSREKKESFPLTVTSAQKNPTAFYLCASSPGPGAKNIQYFGAGTRLSVL.